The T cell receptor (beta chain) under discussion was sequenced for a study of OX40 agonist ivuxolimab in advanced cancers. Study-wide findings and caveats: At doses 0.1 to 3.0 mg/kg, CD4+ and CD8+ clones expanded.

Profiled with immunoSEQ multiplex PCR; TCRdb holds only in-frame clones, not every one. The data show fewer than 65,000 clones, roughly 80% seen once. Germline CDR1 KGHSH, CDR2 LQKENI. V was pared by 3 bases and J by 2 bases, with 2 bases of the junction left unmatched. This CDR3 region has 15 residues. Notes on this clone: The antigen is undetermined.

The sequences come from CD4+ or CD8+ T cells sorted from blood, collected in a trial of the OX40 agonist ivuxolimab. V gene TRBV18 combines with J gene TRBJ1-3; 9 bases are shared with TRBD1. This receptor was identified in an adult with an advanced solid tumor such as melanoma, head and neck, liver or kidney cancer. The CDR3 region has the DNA TGTGCCAGCTCACCCAGACAGGGGGCTGGAAACACCATATATTTT. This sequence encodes CASSPRQGAGNTIYF.